This paragraph covers one T cell receptor (beta chain) sequence. As yet, its antigen is unknown. The sample is drawn from a study of cytomegalovirus exposure and HLA in healthy donors. Study-wide context: The 95 to 150 validation repertoires and the approximately 670 first-cohort repertoires shared a platform, a later analysis reported. Whole-study findings and limits: Associated with cytomegalovirus, according to the listing, were 150 to 200 TCR beta chains.

TCRdb's copy holds only in-frame clones and misses some; the assay was immunoSEQ multiplex PCR. The repertoire holds about 160,000 clones, nearly 90% seen once, with around a tenth in the top ten. The CDR3 length is 14 residues. V was cut by 3 bases and J by 0 bases, with 8 bases left in between. Germline CDR1 reads MDHEN; CDR2 reads SYDVKM. The sample was PBMCs. The rearrangement links TRBV28 to TRBJ1-1, with D perhaps TRBD1 (6 bases). This clonotype originated in a woman between 18 and 30 years old in good health and CMV-seropositive. CDR3 in amino acids: CASSLSGVNTEAFF. The CDR3 nucleotides are TGTGCCAGCAGTTTGTCAGGGGTGAACACTGAAGCTTTCTTT.